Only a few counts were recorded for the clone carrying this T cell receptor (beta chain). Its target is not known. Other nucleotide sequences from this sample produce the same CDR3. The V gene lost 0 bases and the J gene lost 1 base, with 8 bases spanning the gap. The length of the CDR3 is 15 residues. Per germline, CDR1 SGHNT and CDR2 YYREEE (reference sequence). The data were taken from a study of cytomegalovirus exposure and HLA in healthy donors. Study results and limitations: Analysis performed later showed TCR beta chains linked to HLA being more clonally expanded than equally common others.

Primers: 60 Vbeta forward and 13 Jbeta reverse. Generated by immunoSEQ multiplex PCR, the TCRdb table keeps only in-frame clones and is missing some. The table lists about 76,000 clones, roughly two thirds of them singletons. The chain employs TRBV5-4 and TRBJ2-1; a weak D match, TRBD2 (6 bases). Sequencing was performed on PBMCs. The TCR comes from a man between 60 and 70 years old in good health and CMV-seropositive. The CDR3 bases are TGTGCCAGCAGCTTGGCCCTAGCGTCCTACAATGAGCAGTTCTTC. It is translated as CASSLALASYNEQFF.